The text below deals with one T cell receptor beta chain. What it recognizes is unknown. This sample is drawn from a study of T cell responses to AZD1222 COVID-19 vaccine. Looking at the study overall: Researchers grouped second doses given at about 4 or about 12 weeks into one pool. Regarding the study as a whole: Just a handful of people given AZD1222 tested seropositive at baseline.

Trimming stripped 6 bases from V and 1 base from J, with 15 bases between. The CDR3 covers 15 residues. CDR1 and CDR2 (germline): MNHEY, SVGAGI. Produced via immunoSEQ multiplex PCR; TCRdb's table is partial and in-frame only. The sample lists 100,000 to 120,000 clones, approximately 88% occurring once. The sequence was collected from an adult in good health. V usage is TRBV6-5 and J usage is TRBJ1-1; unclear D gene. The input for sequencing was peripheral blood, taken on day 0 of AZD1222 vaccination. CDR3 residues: CASSLYTARNTEAFF. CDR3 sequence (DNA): TGTGCCAGCAGCCTCTACACCGCGAGGAACACTGAAGCTTTCTTT.